This is a list of T cell receptor beta chains from one sample in a study of beta chain features in type 1 diabetes. Clones were sequenced by immunoSEQ multiplex PCR, and TCRdb holds only the in-frame ones, with some missing. The table has around 330,000 clones, roughly 11% seen once; the top ten hold about 0.014%. Source material: naive CD4+ T cells from blood. These receptors were collected from a woman in her 30s in good health. CDR3s include the opening cysteine and the closing phenylalanine or tryptophan. A D gene is named only where the DNA matches it firmly. Rows may omit the clone size; those that give it use once, few, many or a size class.

CDR3 protein	CDR3 DNA	V gene	J gene	D gene	clone size
CASSMGQQPSQETQYF	TGTGCCAGTAGTATGGGCCAGCAACCTTCCCAAGAGACCCAGTACTTC	TRBV19	TRBJ2-5	.	.
CASSFTSSGRAFNEQFF	TGTGCCAGCAGCTTTACTTCTAGCGGGAGGGCCTTTAATGAGCAGTTCTTC	TRBV11-2	TRBJ2-1	TRBD2	few
CASSLSPGFSYNEQFF	TGCGCCAGCAGCTTGTCACCCGGGTTCTCCTACAATGAGCAGTTCTTC	TRBV5-1	TRBJ2-1	.	few
CASSFRPGQSYEQYF	TGCGCCAGCAGCTTCCGACCGGGACAGTCCTACGAGCAGTACTTC	TRBV4-1	TRBJ2-7	TRBD1	.
CASSFRGTYEQYF	TGTGCCAGCAGCTTTAGGGGCACCTACGAGCAGTACTTC	TRBV7-9	TRBJ2-7	.	.
CAWSRGTGELFF	TGTGCCTGGAGTAGGGGCACCGGGGAGCTGTTTTTT	TRBV30	TRBJ2-2	.	.
CASSPIRTGVFTEAFF	TGTGCCAGCTCCCCTATCCGGACAGGGGTATTCACTGAAGCTTTCTTT	TRBV18	TRBJ1-1	TRBD1	.
CASSSTGEPNYGYTF	TGTGCCAGCAGTTCAACAGGAGAGCCTAACTATGGCTACACCTTC	TRBV28	TRBJ1-2	.	few
CAISESEGQGGNTEAFF	TGTGCCATCAGTGAGTCCGAGGGACAGGGAGGGAACACTGAAGCTTTCTTT	TRBV10-3	TRBJ1-1	TRBD1	few
CASRGSDREEAFF	TGTGCCAGCAGAGGATCGGACAGGGAAGAAGCTTTCTTT	TRBV28	TRBJ1-1	TRBD1	.
CASSERQGTDTQYF	TGTGCCAGCAGTGAGAGGCAAGGCACAGATACGCAGTATTTT	TRBV2	TRBJ2-3	.	few
CASNPQGWSYGYTF	TGTGCCAGCAACCCACAGGGCTGGTCCTATGGCTACACCTTC	TRBV7-2	TRBJ1-2	.	few
CASSRGQGADNYGYTF	TGTGCCAGCAGCAGAGGACAGGGGGCTGACAACTATGGCTACACCTTC	TRBV5-4	TRBJ1-2	TRBD1	few
CASSKYRDLSYNEQFF	TGTGCCAGTAGTAAATACAGGGACCTTTCCTACAATGAGCAGTTCTTC	TRBV19	TRBJ2-1	.	few
CASSLGLAATYEQYF	TGTGCCAGCAGCTTGGGGCTAGCAGCTACCTACGAGCAGTACTTC	TRBV5-6	TRBJ2-7	.	.
CASSPSQWGRRNQPQHF	TGTGCCAGCAGTCCATCCCAATGGGGGCGTCGGAATCAGCCCCAGCATTTT	TRBV27	TRBJ1-5	.	.
CASSYLGREGYNEQFF	TGTGCCAGCAGTTACTTAGGGCGGGAGGGCTACAATGAGCAGTTCTTC	TRBV6-5	TRBJ2-1	TRBD2	few
CASSLGGDIYGYTF	TGCGCCAGCAGCTTGGGTGGGGACATCTATGGCTACACCTTC	TRBV5-1	TRBJ1-2	.	few
CASSAGTGGSMGTDTQYF	TGTGCCAGCAGTGCCGGGACAGGGGGATCAATGGGTACAGATACGCAGTATTTT	TRBV25-1	TRBJ2-3	TRBD1	.
CASSLGQGSAYEQYF	TGTGCCAGCAGCCTAGGACAGGGCAGCGCCTACGAGCAGTACTTC	TRBV5-4	TRBJ2-7	TRBD1	.
CATQAGLAGVETQYF	TGTGCCACCCAAGCGGGACTAGCGGGAGTAGAGACCCAGTACTTC	TRBV15	TRBJ2-5	TRBD2	.
CASPGQDIQYF	TGTGCCAGCCCGGGACAGGACATTCAGTACTTC	TRBV27	TRBJ2-4	TRBD1	.
CASSTPFFRDRVTDTQYF	TGTGCCAGCAGCACACCTTTTTTTCGGGACAGGGTAACAGATACGCAGTATTTT	TRBV7-9	TRBJ2-3	TRBD1	few
CASSFLSRVDYNEQFF	TGTGCCAGCAGCTTTCTCTCGCGGGTGGACTACAATGAGCAGTTCTTC	TRBV11-1	TRBJ2-1	.	.
CASSLAFGTSRGNEQFF	TGTGCCAGCAGCTTGGCCTTTGGGACTAGCCGAGGGAATGAGCAGTTCTTC	TRBV5-4	TRBJ2-1	TRBD2	few
CASSSQGPQETQYF	TGTGCCAGCAGTTCACAGGGGCCGCAAGAGACCCAGTACTTC	TRBV28	TRBJ2-5	TRBD1	.
CSVVVSGQTEAFF	TGCAGCGTTGTGGTGTCGGGTCAGACTGAAGCTTTCTTT	TRBV29-1	TRBJ1-1	.	few
CASSLAQGNTEAFF	TGTGCCAGCAGCTTAGCGCAGGGAAACACTGAAGCTTTCTTT	TRBV7-2	TRBJ1-1	.	.
CASSGGTGRADTQYF	TGTGCCAGCAGCGGGGGGACAGGGAGGGCAGATACGCAGTATTTT	TRBV7-2	TRBJ2-3	TRBD1	few
CASSIAPGQTYEQYF	TGTGCCAGTAGTATAGCCCCCGGACAGACCTACGAGCAGTACTTC	TRBV19	TRBJ2-7	.	few
CATGLAGATDTQYF	TGTGCCACGGGACTAGCGGGAGCCACAGATACGCAGTATTTT	TRBV7-9	TRBJ2-3	TRBD2	.
CAWKTGTEAFF	TGTGCCTGGAAGACGGGCACTGAAGCTTTCTTT	TRBV30	TRBJ1-1	.	few
CAWSPGQGTDTQYF	TGTGCCTGGAGCCCGGGACAGGGCACAGATACGCAGTATTTT	TRBV30	TRBJ2-3	TRBD1	.
CASSTIRAGGSYNEQFF	TGTGCCAGCAGTACCATTCGGGCGGGAGGCTCCTACAATGAGCAGTTCTTC	TRBV28	TRBJ2-1	TRBD2	few
CASSPSGAFSTDTQYF	TGTGCCAGCAGCCCAAGCGGGGCTTTCAGCACAGATACGCAGTATTTT	TRBV7-2	TRBJ2-3	TRBD2	few
CASSAGGGGYGYTF	TGCGCCAGCAGCGCTGGAGGCGGTGGCTATGGCTACACCTTC	TRBV5-1	TRBJ1-2	.	few
CASSPGTGALGELFF	TGTGCCAGCAGTCCAGGGACAGGGGCCCTCGGGGAGCTGTTTTTT	TRBV27	TRBJ2-2	TRBD1	.
CSARVTNEKLFF	TGCAGTGCCAGGGTAACTAATGAAAAACTGTTTTTT	TRBV29-1	TRBJ1-4	.	.
CASSQDRMFSYNEQFF	TGCGCCAGCAGCCAAGATCGTATGTTCTCCTACAATGAGCAGTTCTTC	TRBV4-3	TRBJ2-1	.	few
CSAGLANNEQFF	TGCAGCGCGGGACTAGCGAACAATGAGCAGTTCTTC	TRBV29-1	TRBJ2-1	TRBD2	few
CASTWAGVGEQFF	TGTGCCAGCACTTGGGCGGGAGTAGGTGAGCAGTTCTTC	TRBV2	TRBJ2-1	TRBD2	.
CASRSRLAGLTDTQYF	TGTGCCAGTAGATCCCGACTAGCGGGGCTCACAGATACGCAGTATTTT	TRBV19	TRBJ2-3	TRBD2	few
CASSPQYTGELFF	TGTGCCAGCAGCCCCCAATACACCGGGGAGCTGTTTTTT	TRBV7-3	TRBJ2-2	.	.
CAWSVQGGTGELFF	TGTGCCTGGAGTGTGCAGGGAGGAACCGGGGAGCTGTTTTTT	TRBV30	TRBJ2-2	.	few
CASSTGPYGYTF	TGTGCCAGTAGTACAGGGCCCTATGGCTACACCTTC	TRBV19	TRBJ1-2	.	.
CASSWTGWQYF	TGTGCCAGCAGCTGGACAGGCTGGCAGTACTTC	TRBV5-5	TRBJ2-7	TRBD1	.
CASSLGSGSSTDTQYF	TGTGCCAGCAGCTTAGGTAGCGGAAGTAGCACAGATACGCAGTATTTT	TRBV7-2	TRBJ2-3	.	.
CASSPDRNYGYTF	TGTGCCAGCTCACCTGACAGAAACTATGGCTACACCTTC	TRBV18	TRBJ1-2	.	few
CASRALDRGLETQYF	TGTGCCAGCCGTGCCCTGGACAGGGGGCTGGAGACCCAGTACTTC	TRBV2	TRBJ2-5	TRBD1	.
CASSLADMGSYNEQFF	TGTGCCAGCAGTTTGGCCGACATGGGCTCCTACAATGAGCAGTTCTTC	TRBV28	TRBJ2-1	.	.
CATSRDLGDRDKAFF	TGTGCCACCAGCAGAGATCTCGGCGACAGGGACAAAGCTTTCTTT	TRBV15	TRBJ1-1	TRBD1	few
CASSIGQGQETQYF	TGTGCCAGTAGTATTGGGCAGGGGCAAGAGACCCAGTACTTC	TRBV19	TRBJ2-5	.	few
CASGRPLTGELFF	TGTGCCAGCGGGAGGCCGCTCACCGGGGAGCTGTTTTTT	TRBV27	TRBJ2-2	.	few
CASSLVGAAGELFF	TGCGCCAGCAGCCTAGTAGGGGCGGCCGGGGAGCTGTTTTTT	TRBV4-3	TRBJ2-2	.	few